This TCR beta chain was recovered during a study of T cell repertoires in cytomegalovirus infection. This clonotype was recorded a few times. Germline V gene sequence: CDR1 LNHDA, CDR2 SQIVND (reference sequence). Trimming removed 4 bases at V and 2 bases at J, with 9 bases between. CDR3 length: 14 residues. Each CDR3 protein gets one entry after TCRdb re-called the reads with MiXCR. The profile shows nearly 450,000 distinct CDR3 sequences, 31% of them singletons. The material sequenced was PBMCs. This sequence originates from a human donor in good health (CMV status not recorded). Some clones in this sample may be carry-over from other donors' samples. The chain couples TRBV19 to TRBJ1-5, with D perhaps matching TRBD1 (6 bases). CDR3 residues: CASSNREGNQPQHF. The CDR3 DNA is TGTGCCAGTAGTAACAGGGAGGGCAATCAGCCCCAGCATTTT.